This T cell receptor beta chain was captured by sequencing in a study of T cells in Graves' hyperthyroidism and ophthalmopathy. This clonotype was observed many times. Amplification of TCR beta CDR3 regions was performed using RNA transcripts as template. The primer set for the first-round RT-PCR of the TCR CDR3 was HTBI. TCRdb recomputed calls from the multiplex PCR reads with MiXCR, one row per CDR3 protein. The data contain some 510,000 distinct CDR3 sequences, roughly 20% of them seen just once; the ten biggest clones take up 26%. This CDR3 is 17 amino acids long. Deletions cut 5 bases from V and 3 bases from J, with 22 bases between. Germline assignment: CDR1 SGHVS and CDR2 FQNEAQ.

This rearrangement joins TRBV7-8 to TRBJ2-5; tentatively, D is TRBD1 or TRBD2 (6 bases each). Sequencing used blood. The receptor's source is a man between 18 and 35 years old with Graves' hyperthyroidism. Written as DNA, the CDR3 is TGTGCCAGCAGCCGCCGCGGAACTAGCAGGGGCGAAGAGACCCAGTACTTC. Translation: CASSRRGTSRGEETQYF.